The rows below give T cell receptor beta chains drawn from one sample of a study of blood T cell repertoires in COVID-19. The protocol was immunoSEQ multiplex PCR, while the TCRdb copy is restricted to in-frame clones and leaves out a portion. The sample contains 35,000 to 50,000 clones, just under 70% of which appear only once. The material sequenced was peripheral blood. These receptors were taken from an elderly man with acute or convalescent COVID-19. CDR3s include the opening cysteine and the closing phenylalanine or tryptophan. D genes are given only for firm matches. Only some rows state a clone size, as once, few, many or a class for expanded clones.

j_gene | v_gene | abundance | d_gene | CDR3nt | CDR3aa
TRBJ2-7 | TRBV7-9 | NA | NA | TGTGCCAGCAGCCCGCGACAGAGCTCCTACGAGCAGTACTTC | CASSPRQSSYEQYF
TRBJ1-4 | TRBV5-1 | NA | TRBD1 | TGCGCCAGCAGCTCCAGCGGGGACAGGGCGAATGAAAAACTGTTTTTT | CASSSSGDRANEKLFF
TRBJ2-5 | TRBV13 | NA | NA | TGTGCCAGCAGTATCCAAGAGACCCAGTACTTC | CASSIQETQYF
TRBJ1-5 | TRBV6-1 | few | TRBD1 | TGTGCCAGCAGTGAACTCCCCGGAGGGACAGGGTATCGATATAGCAATCAGCCCCAGCATTTT | CASSELPGGTGYRYSNQPQHF
TRBJ2-1 | TRBV14 | NA | NA | TGTGCCAGCAGGCCCTCGGGTTCCAGAAATGAGCAGTTCTTC | CASRPSGSRNEQFF
TRBJ2-3 | TRBV5-1 | NA | NA | TGCGCCAGCAGCTTAAGCTATAAGAGCACAGATACGCAGTATTTT | CASSLSYKSTDTQYF
TRBJ2-5 | TRBV7-6 | NA | TRBD2 | TGTGCCAGCGCCAACGGGGTAGCGGGGCTAGGAGAGACCCAGTACTTC | CASANGVAGLGETQYF
TRBJ2-1 | TRBV7-9 | few | NA | TGTGCCAGCAGCCCCCGTCAGCGGGAGCAGTTCTTC | CASSPRQREQFF
TRBJ1-6 | TRBV7-2 | NA | NA | TGTGCCAGCAACCTACAGGGCAATTCACCCCTCCACTTT | CASNLQGNSPLHF
TRBJ1-1 | TRBV2 | NA | TRBD1 | TGTGCCAGCAGTGACCGGGACAGGGCCACTGAAGCTTTCTTT | CASSDRDRATEAFF
TRBJ2-2 | TRBV9 | few | NA | TGTGCCAGCGTAAGAGGGATAGGCAACACCGGGGAGCTGTTTTTT | CASVRGIGNTGELFF
TRBJ2-1 | TRBV6-2/TRBV6-3 | NA | NA | TGTGCCAGCAGCAACCTTGTGGAGACTAGTTACAATGAGCAGTTCTTC | CASSNLVETSYNEQFF
TRBJ1-2 | TRBV18 | NA | TRBD1 | TGTGCCAGCTCCCCTGAGGGACAGGGCCACTATGGCTACACCTTC | CASSPEGQGHYGYTF
TRBJ2-7 | TRBV19 | NA | NA | TGTGCCAGTAGCTCGACTAGTGGGGGCGAGCAGTACTTC | CASSSTSGGEQYF
TRBJ1-5 | TRBV20-1 | NA | TRBD1 | TGCAGTGCTACTGACAGGGGACACCAGCCCCAGCATTTT | CSATDRGHQPQHF
TRBJ1-1 | TRBV30 | NA | NA | TGTGCCTGGAGTGCCCAGGGATCTATGACTGAAGCTTTCTTT | CAWSAQGSMTEAFF
TRBJ2-5 | TRBV5-1 | NA | NA | TGCGCCAGCAGCGGGGCAGAGCTACGGTACTTC | CASSGAELRYF
TRBJ2-2 | TRBV4-3 | once | TRBD2 | TGCGCCAGCAGCCAAGGGGGGCTAGCGGGGCCCAACACCGGGGAGCTGTTTTTT | CASSQGGLAGPNTGELFF
TRBJ1-3 | TRBV7-8 | NA | NA | TGTGCCAGCAGCTTACCGCCAGGCTCTGGAAACACCATATATTTT | CASSLPPGSGNTIYF
TRBJ1-2 | TRBV6-6 | NA | NA | TGTGCCAGCAGTTACGCGTCACGAGGCTATGGCTACACCTTC | CASSYASRGYGYTF
TRBJ2-7 | TRBV9 | NA | NA | TGTGCCAGCAGCCCACGACAGGTTTCATACGAGCAGTACTTC | CASSPRQVSYEQYF
TRBJ2-7 | TRBV5-1 | NA | NA | TGCGCCAGCAGCTTGGACGGCTCCTACGAGCAGTACTTC | CASSLDGSYEQYF
TRBJ2-7 | TRBV5-4 | few | TRBD2 | TGTGCCAGCAGCTTGACTAGCGGGGTCGAGCAGTACTTC | CASSLTSGVEQYF
TRBJ1-2 | TRBV25-1 | NA | NA | TGTGCCAGCGCTAACCTCCAGGGGTATGGCTACACCTTC | CASANLQGYGYTF
TRBJ1-2 | TRBV19 | NA | NA | TGTGCCAGTAGCCCGTTGGACATCTTTGGCGGCTACACCTTC | CASSPLDIFGGYTF
TRBJ2-5 | TRBV19 | NA | NA | TGTGCCAGTAGTATGCTAACCGCGGAGACCCAGTACTTC | CASSMLTAETQYF
TRBJ2-3 | TRBV9 | NA | TRBD2 | TGTGCCAGCAGCGTCGGGAGGGGCACAGATACGCAGTATTTT | CASSVGRGTDTQYF
TRBJ2-7 | TRBV5-1 | NA | TRBD1 | TGCGCCAGCAGCTTGGGACAGGGGGCTTACGAGCAGTACTTC | CASSLGQGAYEQYF
TRBJ1-4 | TRBV5-1 | NA | TRBD1 | TGCGCCAGCTTTCCTTCGCCAGGGGGCGATGAAAAACTGTTTTTT | CASFPSPGGDEKLFF
TRBJ2-1 | TRBV3-1/TRBV3-2 | NA | NA | TGTGCCAGCAGCCCTCGGCGGGACTGGGGTGGGAATGAGCAGTTCTTC | CASSPRRDWGGNEQFF
TRBJ1-6 | TRBV7-2 | once | NA | TGTGCCAGCAGCCTATCGCCGGACAGTTCCTATAATTCACCCCTCCACTTT | CASSLSPDSSYNSPLHF
TRBJ1-2 | TRBV7-2 | NA | TRBD1 | TGTGCCAGCAGCTGGACTCAGGGGGACTATGGCTACACCTTC | CASSWTQGDYGYTF
TRBJ2-7 | TRBV10-3 | NA | TRBD2 | TGTGCCATCAGTGAGTCCGCTAGCGGGGGGGCAGGCGAGCAGTACTTC | CAISESASGGAGEQYF
TRBJ2-1 | TRBV19 | NA | TRBD2 | TGTGCCAGTAGTATAGACATAGCGGGGGGCTACAATGAGCAGTTCTTC | CASSIDIAGGYNEQFF
TRBJ2-3 | TRBV30 | NA | TRBD1 | TGTGCCTGGAGCACAAAGGGACAGGGGGGGGATACGCAGTATTTT | CAWSTKGQGGDTQYF
TRBJ1-5 | TRBV5-5 | NA | TRBD1 | TGTGCCAGCAGCTTGGTGGGGACAGATCCCAATCAGCCCCAGCATTTT | CASSLVGTDPNQPQHF
TRBJ2-7 | TRBV5-4 | NA | TRBD2 | TGTGCCAGCAGCTCGACTAGCGGATCCTACGAGCAGTACTTC | CASSSTSGSYEQYF
TRBJ1-1 | TRBV6-2/TRBV6-3 | NA | NA | TGTGCCAGCAGTCTGACCGGGACTGAAGCTTTCTTT | CASSLTGTEAFF
TRBJ2-5 | TRBV6-5 | NA | NA | TGTGCCAGCAGTTGGCAGGAAAAAGAGACCCAGTACTTC | CASSWQEKETQYF
TRBJ2-7 | TRBV5-1 | NA | NA | TGCGCCAGCAGCTTAGAGGGAGGGGGTTCCTACGAGCAGTACTTC | CASSLEGGGSYEQYF
TRBJ1-1 | TRBV29-1 | NA | NA | TGCAGCGTTCCCAACTCCATGAACACTGAAGCTTTCTTT | CSVPNSMNTEAFF
TRBJ2-1 | TRBV5-1 | NA | NA | TGCGCCAGCAGCTTGGGACAGGCGGGCGCTGAGCAGTTCTTC | CASSLGQAGAEQFF
TRBJ1-1 | TRBV7-8 | NA | NA | TGTGCCAGCAGCACCACAGGGAGGAACACTGAAGCTTTCTTT | CASSTTGRNTEAFF
TRBJ2-1 | TRBV7-6 | NA | TRBD2 | TGTGCCAGCAGCGTAAGCGGGAGCTCCTACAATGAGCAGTTCTTC | CASSVSGSSYNEQFF
TRBJ2-7 | TRBV7-3 | medium-sized | NA | TGTGCCAGCAGCTTGGAAGTTGCGGGGTCCTACGAGCAGTACTTC | CASSLEVAGSYEQYF
TRBJ1-2 | TRBV6-5 | NA | NA | TGTGCCAGCAGCCCCGACAGCTATGTCGGCTACACCTTC | CASSPDSYVGYTF
TRBJ2-2 | TRBV19 | NA | TRBD2 | TGTGCCAGTAGGATCCTGGAAGGCGGGAGGGGAACCGGGGAGCTGTTTTTT | CASRILEGGRGTGELFF
TRBJ2-1 | TRBV7-9 | NA | TRBD1 | TGTGCCAGCAGCTTTAACCCGGGACAGGGATACAATGAGCAGTTCTTC | CASSFNPGQGYNEQFF
TRBJ2-2 | TRBV7-8 | NA | NA | TGTGCCAGCAGCCACCCCGGGACAAAAACCGGGGAGCTGTTTTTT | CASSHPGTKTGELFF
TRBJ2-1 | TRBV11-2 | few | TRBD2 | TGTGCCAGCAGCCTAGCGGGAGTCTACAATGAGCAGTTCTTC | CASSLAGVYNEQFF
TRBJ2-6 | TRBV18 | NA | NA | TGTGCCAGCTCACCAGAGGTTAGCGGCACGGTCGGGGGGGCCAACGTCCTGACTTTC | CASSPEVSGTVGGANVLTF
TRBJ1-1 | TRBV28 | NA | NA | TGTGCCAGCAATGGGGGGGCGAACACTGAAGCTTTCTTT | CASNGGANTEAFF